A selection of T cell receptor beta chains follows, all from one sample in a study of blood T cell repertoires in COVID-19. The protocol was immunoSEQ multiplex PCR, while the TCRdb copy is restricted to in-frame clones and leaves out a portion. The table lists 300,000 or so clones, roughly 84% of them singletons, with roughly 0.94% in the top ten. Sequenced input: PBMCs or T cells enriched from blood (not recorded which). The receptors here all came from a young woman who had recovered from COVID-19. Each CDR3 is given with its conserved first and last residue. The D gene is left open where the match is weak. Only some rows state a clone size, as once, few, many or a class for expanded clones.

D gene	V gene	J gene	clone size	CDR3 DNA	CDR3 protein
-	TRBV30	TRBJ1-6	-	TGTGCCTGGAAGGTGGCAGGGGCCGCGGGTGGGTATAATTCACCCCTCCACTTT	CAWKVAGAAGGYNSPLHF
TRBD1	TRBV30	TRBJ1-2	-	TGTGCCTGGAGGGGGCGGGACAGGTTTAACTATGGCTACACCTTC	CAWRGRDRFNYGYTF
-	TRBV25-1	TRBJ1-5	-	TGTGCCAGCATTATGTCAGGGGAAAGCCACAATCAGCCCCAGCATTTT	CASIMSGESHNQPQHF
TRBD1	TRBV5-1	TRBJ1-3	-	TGCGCCAGCAGCTTGGGACAGGGGCCCGGAAACACCATATATTTT	CASSLGQGPGNTIYF
TRBD1	TRBV27	TRBJ2-5	-	TGTGCCAGCAGTTTATGGGGACAGGGGGAGACCCAGTACTTC	CASSLWGQGETQYF
TRBD1	TRBV5-1	TRBJ2-7	-	TGCGCCAGCAGCTTAAAGGGGGCCTCCTACGAGCAGTACTTC	CASSLKGASYEQYF
-	TRBV5-4	TRBJ2-1	-	TGTGCCAGCAGCTTGGGGGGGGGCCCGTACAATGAGCAGTTCTTC	CASSLGGGPYNEQFF
-	TRBV19	TRBJ2-7	few	TGTGCCAGTAGTCCGGAGAACTCCTACGAGCAGTACTTC	CASSPENSYEQYF
-	TRBV5-1	TRBJ1-4	-	TGCGCCAGCAGCAACCAGGCAACTAATGAAAAACTGTTTTTT	CASSNQATNEKLFF
-	TRBV28	TRBJ1-3	-	TGTGCCAGCAGTCCCGCGACGGGGGTGCGGGTTGGCACCATATATTTT	CASSPATGVRVGTIYF
TRBD1	TRBV10-1	TRBJ2-7	few	TGCGCCAGCAGTGAGTCGGGACAGGGTACCTACGAGCAGTACTTC	CASSESGQGTYEQYF
-	TRBV7-8	TRBJ1-6	-	TGTGCCAGCAGCCAGGCGGATTCACCCCTCCACTTT	CASSQADSPLHF
-	TRBV6-2/TRBV6-3	TRBJ2-3	-	TGTGCCAGCAGTTGGGAGAGGGCGAGCACAGATACGCAGTATTTT	CASSWERASTDTQYF
-	TRBV19	TRBJ2-5	-	TGTGCCAGTAGTAGGGGGGGGCCAACCCGCGAGACCCAGTACTTC	CASSRGGPTRETQYF
TRBD1	TRBV10-3	TRBJ1-2	few	TGTGCCATCAGTACAGGGGGCATCGATGGCTACACCTTC	CAISTGGIDGYTF
-	TRBV6-2/TRBV6-3	TRBJ1-6	few	TGTGCCAGCAGTTACAGCGGTGGAAACTCACCCCTCCACTTT	CASSYSGGNSPLHF
TRBD1	TRBV9	TRBJ1-4	-	TGTGCCAGCAGCGGAACACAGGGGGCAGGTGAAAAACTGTTTTTT	CASSGTQGAGEKLFF
-	TRBV18	TRBJ2-7	once	TGTGCCAGCTCACCACCCAGCGCGCGGTACGAGCAGTACTTC	CASSPPSARYEQYF
TRBD2	TRBV4-1	TRBJ2-2	-	TGCGCCAGCAGCCCTAGGACTAGGTGGGCCGGGGAGCTGTTTTTT	CASSPRTRWAGELFF
-	TRBV19	TRBJ1-5	-	TGTGCCAGTAGTCCGAGTGGAGTTCCCAATCAGCCCCAGCATTTT	CASSPSGVPNQPQHF
TRBD1	TRBV28	TRBJ2-2	-	TGTGCCAGCAGTTCCCGAGTAGGGGGCCTTTCCGGGGAGCTGTTTTTT	CASSSRVGGLSGELFF
TRBD2	TRBV7-2	TRBJ2-5	few	TGTGCCAGCAGCTTGGCAACTAGCGGGGGGTACCAAGAGACCCAGTACTTC	CASSLATSGGYQETQYF
-	TRBV29-1	TRBJ2-3	once	TGCAGCGTTGCCGGCGGGGAGCGGATTAGCACAGATACGCAGTATTTT	CSVAGGERISTDTQYF
-	TRBV6-5	TRBJ2-3	-	TGTGCCAGCAGATCGACAGCAACCACAGATACGCAGTATTTT	CASRSTATTDTQYF
-	TRBV10-1	TRBJ1-6	-	TGCGCCAGCAGTGCAGGGGTGTCCTATAATTCACCCCTCCACTTT	CASSAGVSYNSPLHF
-	TRBV6-1	TRBJ2-1	-	TGTGCCAGCAGTGAAGCGGGGCTCTCGCCGCGTGGGAATGAGCAGTTCTTC	CASSEAGLSPRGNEQFF
-	TRBV10-3	TRBJ1-1	-	TGTGCCATCAGTGACGCCCCAGGGAGGGAAGCTTTCTTT	CAISDAPGREAFF
-	TRBV6-4	TRBJ1-6	few	TGTGCCAGCAGTGACTCGTGGCAGGGGAGTTCACCCCTCCACTTT	CASSDSWQGSSPLHF
-	TRBV3-1/TRBV3-2	TRBJ2-2	-	TGTGCCAGCAGCCCCGGGACTTTGAACACCGGGGAGCTGTTTTTT	CASSPGTLNTGELFF
TRBD1	TRBV7-8	TRBJ1-3	-	TGTGCCAGCAGACCTCCCCGACAGGGGGCGGAGGGAAACACCATATATTTT	CASRPPRQGAEGNTIYF
-	TRBV19	TRBJ2-2	-	TGTGCCAGTACCCTATCGGGGACAAGAAACACCGGGGAGCTGTTTTTT	CASTLSGTRNTGELFF
-	TRBV6-4	TRBJ2-5	-	TGTGCCAGCAGTGACTCCAGGGTCCCCCCCCAAGAGACCCAGTACTTC	CASSDSRVPPQETQYF